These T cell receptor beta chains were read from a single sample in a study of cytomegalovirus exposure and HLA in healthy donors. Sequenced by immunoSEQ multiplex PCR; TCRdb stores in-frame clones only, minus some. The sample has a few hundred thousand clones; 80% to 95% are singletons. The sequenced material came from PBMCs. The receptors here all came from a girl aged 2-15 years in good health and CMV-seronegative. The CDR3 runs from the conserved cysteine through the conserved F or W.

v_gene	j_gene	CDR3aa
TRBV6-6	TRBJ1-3	CASSYAPGQGNTIYF
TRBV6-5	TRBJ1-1	CASRQRVNTEAFF
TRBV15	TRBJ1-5	CATSRVGRGGNQPQHF
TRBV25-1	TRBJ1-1	CASIGGVTEAFF
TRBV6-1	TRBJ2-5	CASKSGTGSRETQYF
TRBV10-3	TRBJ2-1	CAISESGLSGTYNEQFF
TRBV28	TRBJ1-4	CASRETGGEKLFF
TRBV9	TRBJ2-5	CASSVDPAGGSYQETQYF
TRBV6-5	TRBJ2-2	CASSGLAGVVGELFF
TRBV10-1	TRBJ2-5	CASFASNVRQYF
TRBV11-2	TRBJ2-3	CASSLTGSRFGTDTQYF
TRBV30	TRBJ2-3	CAWSATSGGPDTQYF
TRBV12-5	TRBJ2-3	CASATGINTDTQYF
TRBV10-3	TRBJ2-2	CATEDSPGAGELFF
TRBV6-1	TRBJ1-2	CASSEIQVSGYTF
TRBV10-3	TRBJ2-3	CASTSSDTPPDTQYF
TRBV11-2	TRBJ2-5	CASSLTGWGETQYF